The 19 T cell receptor beta chains reported below all come from one sample, sequenced in a study of neurological immune-mediated disorders. TCRdb itself ran the 5' RACE reads through MiXCR, one entry per CDR3 protein. The sample lists about 78,000 distinct CDR3 sequences, about 5% occurring once. Sequences were obtained from PBMCs. The source is a woman aged 30 to 39 with multiple sclerosis.

Ten or more counts support this clonotype. The J gene is TRBJ1-1, the V gene TRBV27, with 10 nucleotides matching TRBD1. The ends lost 7 bases at V and 0 bases at J; junction bases unmatched: 5. The CDR3 contains 15 residues. Germline V gives CDR1 MNHEY, CDR2 SMNVEV (reference sequence). CDR3 sequence: CASKRQGAVNTEAFF. CDR3 coding DNA: TGTGCCAGCAAACGACAGGGGGCGGTGAACACTGAAGCTTTCTTT.

The sample holds many counts of this clonotype. This is likely a read error, given that the CDR3 carries no conserved phenylalanine or tryptophan at its end. The chain employs TRBV20-1 and TRBJ2-1; 9 bases map to TRBD2. The CDR3 covers 17 residues. V trimming: 6 bases; J trimming: 3 bases; junction bases outside the gene matches: 15. The germline gives CDR1 DFQATT, CDR2 SNEGSKA (reference sequence). CDR3 nucleotides: TGCAGTGCCCGGGGGCTAGCGGGGCCTAGCTTCTACAATGAGCAGTTCCTC. Its translation: CSARGLAGPSFYNEQFL.

This clonotype occurred many times. The V and J genes are TRBV10-3 and TRBJ1-2; no definite D call. Looked up from germline, CDR1 is ENHRY and CDR2 is SYGVKD. CDR3 length: 15 residues. Between the trimmed V and J ends, which lost 4 bases and 2 bases, there was a span of 14 bases. Written as DNA, the CDR3 is TGTGCCATCAGTGTTTCCACCGGGCCAAACTATGGCTACACCTTC. It yields the protein CAISVSTGPNYGYTF.

Ten or more counts support this clonotype. This sequence joins TRBV15 and TRBJ2-1; either TRBD1 or TRBD2 may supply D (5 bases each). V was shortened by 4 bases and J by 15 bases, with 19 bases between the two germline ends. The CDR3 extends over 13 amino acids. Germline V CDR1 and CDR2: LNHNV, YYDKDF (reference sequence). CDR3 coding DNA: TGTGCCACCAGCACTTCGGGGCTTATAGTTCTGTTCTTC. Residues: CATSTSGLIVLFF.

At least ten counts were recorded for this clonotype. The rearrangement uses TRBV3-1 and TRBJ1-3; TRBD1 might be the D (6 bases). V shed 6 bases and J shed 2 bases, with 14 bases lying between them. Looked up from germline, CDR1 is LGHDT and CDR2 is YNNKEL (reference sequence). The CDR3 has 15 residues. The CDR3 loop is CASRHEGGAGNTIYF. CDR3 DNA sequence: TGTGCCAGCAGACACGAGGGGGGAGCTGGAAACACCATATATTTT.

This clonotype was seen repeatedly, ten times or more. V gene TRBV5-5 combines with J gene TRBJ1-5, with a possible D match to TRBD1 (6 bases). Trimming took 4 bases from V and 11 from J, leaving 16 bases between them. In germline, CDR1 is SGHKS, CDR2 YYEKEE (reference sequence). This CDR3 region has 13 residues. The CDR3 sequence: CASSPTGGRTQHF. The CDR3 DNA follows: TGTGCCAGCAGCCCGACAGGTGGTAGGACCCAGCATTTT.

This clonotype was counted between two and nine times. Since a much larger clone is just one base distant, this may be a read error. The J gene is TRBJ1-5, the V gene TRBV28; possibly TRBD1 for D (5 bases). CDR1 is MDHEN and CDR2 is SYDVKM in the germline V gene. This CDR3 is built from 12 residues. DNA for the CDR3: TGTGACAGCAGTTGGGGGGATCAGCCCCAGCATTTT. Translation: CDSSWGDQPQHF.

This clonotype was seen repeatedly, ten times or more. The chain couples TRBV20-1 to TRBJ2-1; 11 bases agree with TRBD2. J was trimmed by 0 bases and V by 5 bases; bases with no gene match: 9. The germline CDR1 and CDR2 sequences are DFQATT and SNEGSKA (reference sequence). The CDR3 is 17 amino acids. In DNA form, the CDR3 reads TGCAGTGCTTTACCGGGACTAGCGGCCTTCTCCTACAATGAGCAGTTCTTC. Its protein product is CSALPGLAAFSYNEQFF.

This clonotype was recorded once. The junction departs from the called germline gene at one end, perhaps through a read error. The chain uses TRBV5-1 and TRBJ2-2; 9 positions agree with TRBD2. There are 15 residues in the CDR3. CDR1 is SGHRS, CDR2 YFSETQ, per germline. CDR3 region: CASRRTSGHTGELFF. As DNA, the CDR3 is TGCGCCAGCAGGAGAACTAGCGGGCACACCGGAGAGCTGTTTTTT. The whole variable domain, filled in from reference TRBV5-1 and TRBJ2-2, reads KAGVTQTPRYLIKTRGQQVTLSCSPISGHRSVSWYQQTPGQGLQFLFEYFSETQRNKGNFPGRFSGRQFSNSRSEMNVSTLELGDSALYLCASRRTSGHTGELFFGEGSRLTVL.

This clonotype was found many times. V usage is TRBV5-1 and J usage is TRBJ2-5, with D perhaps TRBD2 (6 bases). Germline assignment: CDR1 SGHRS and CDR2 YFSETQ. Trimming took 3 bases from V and 5 from J, leaving 11 bases between them. The CDR3 spans 13 residues. CDR3 in amino acids: CASSWTEGETQYF. The CDR3 DNA follows: TGCGCCAGCAGCTGGACGGAGGGGGAGACCCAGTACTTC.

The V gene is TRBV5-1, the J gene TRBJ1-1; no reliable D call. Germline assignment: CDR1 SGHRS and CDR2 YFSETQ. The CDR3 totals 13 residues. V shed 4 bases and J shed 4 bases, with 11 bases lying between them. The CDR3 loop is CASSIVRGTEAFF. Written as DNA, the CDR3 is TGCGCCAGCAGCATTGTCAGAGGCACTGAAGCTTTCTTT.

This clonotype was seen ten or more times. The gene calls are TRBV12-3 or TRBV12-4 and TRBJ1-1; weak D call: TRBD1 (5 bases). V was clipped by 2 bases and J by 3 bases, with 10 bases between them. The CDR3 is made up of 14 amino acids. CDR3 sequence reads: CASSLTGGYTEAFF. The CDR3 DNA reads as TGTGCCAGCAGTTTAACCGGGGGGTACACTGAAGCTTTCTTT.

This clonotype was picked up many times. The genes are TRBV6-6 and TRBJ2-2, with unresolved D. V was cut by 8 bases and J by 7 bases, with 8 bases left in between. There are 11 residues in the CDR3. Germline V gives CDR1 MNHNY, CDR2 SVGAGI (reference sequence). Written as DNA, the CDR3 is TGTGCCAGCTGGGCGGTCGGGGAGCTGTTTTTT. This translates into CASWAVGELFF.

This clonotype was detected ten times or more. The gene calls are TRBV27 and TRBJ1-2; no definite D call. Trimming removed 8 bases at V and 1 base at J, with 11 bases between. Germline CDR1 reads MNHEY; CDR2 reads SMNVEV (reference sequence). The CDR3 covers 13 residues. The CDR3 region is CASAHQVNYGYTF. For the CDR3, the DNA is TGTGCCAGCGCCCACCAGGTTAACTATGGCTACACCTTC.

This clonotype was counted between two and nine times. V gene TRBV6-6 combines with J gene TRBJ1-2, with TRBD1 as a possible D gene (5 bases). V was trimmed by 0 bases and J by 3 bases, leaving 11 bases between them. Germline values: CDR1 MNHNY, CDR2 SVGAGI (reference sequence). This CDR3 has 15 amino acids. CDR3 protein: CASSYSDRNYYGYTF. The CDR3 region has the DNA TGTGCCAGCAGTTACTCTGACAGAAACTACTATGGCTACACCTTC.

This clonotype was observed many times. The genes are TRBV5-1 and TRBJ2-2; weak D call: TRBD1 (5 bases). V was trimmed by 2 bases and J by 3 bases, leaving 17 bases between them. Per germline, CDR1 SGHRS and CDR2 YFSETQ. This CDR3 comprises 17 residues. CDR3 bases: TGCGCCAGCAGCTTCCGATCCAGGGTTAGTCACACCGGGGAGCTGTTTTTT. Amino acids: CASSFRSRVSHTGELFF.

This clonotype was seen ten or more times. The chain links TRBV20-1 to TRBJ2-5; D is perhaps TRBD1 or TRBD2 (5 bases each). Germline V gene sequence: CDR1 DFQATT, CDR2 SNEGSKA (reference sequence). The CDR3 contains 13 residues. Trimming stripped 3 bases from V and 4 bases from J, with 12 bases between. CDR3 sequence: CSARIRDAETQYF. CDR3 coding DNA: TGCAGTGCTAGGATCCGGGACGCAGAGACCCAGTACTTC.

This clonotype has a count of ten or more. The chain links TRBV4-1 to TRBJ2-3, with D possibly TRBD2 on 5 matching bases. The germline V gene encodes CDR1 MGHRA and CDR2 YSYEKL. This CDR3 contains 16 residues. Trimming pared 1 base from V and 6 bases from J, leaving 17 bases between. This CDR3 is CASSQGGSARRDTQYF. The CDR3, as DNA: TGCGCCAGCAGCCAAGGGGGTAGCGCGAGGCGGGATACGCAGTATTTT.

At least ten counts were recorded for this clonotype. CDR3: CASSPGTGEVEAFF. CDR3 in DNA: TGTGCCAGCAGCCCCGGGACAGGGGAGGTTGAAGCTTTCTTT. The chain is built from TRBV14 and TRBJ1-1, with 10 bases matching TRBD1. CDR3 length: 14 amino acids. V was pared by 4 bases and J by 7 bases, with 6 bases of the junction left unmatched. Per the germline V gene, CDR1 is SGHDN and CDR2 is FVKESK.